This T cell receptor (beta chain) was profiled in a study of CD8 T cells in ankylosing spondylitis. Study-wide results and caveats: Within matched ankylosing spondylitis synovial fluid, disease-linked clones were reportedly significantly enriched.

Details on this clonotype: The antigen is unknown.

Per germline, CDR1 SGHKS and CDR2 YYEKEE (reference sequence). This CDR3 has 15 residues. J was trimmed by 4 bases and V by 3 bases; bases with no gene match: 4. From the 5' RACE reads, TCRdb called clonotypes with MiXCR, one entry per CDR3 protein. Of approximately 290,000 distinct CDR3 sequences in the sample, under 25% were seen once. V usage is TRBV5-5 and J usage is TRBJ2-1, with 10 positions matching TRBD1. The origin of this receptor is a female donor with ankylosing spondylitis or in good health (not recorded which). Sequenced sample: blood, either unsorted or a sorted T cell fraction (not recorded which). The CDR3 reads CASSWGQGNYNEQFF. The CDR3 bases are TGTGCCAGCAGCTGGGGACAGGGGAATTACAATGAGCAGTTCTTC.